The 18 T cell receptor beta chains below all came from one sample that was sequenced in a study of cytomegalovirus exposure and HLA in healthy donors. PCR used 60 Vbeta primers and 13 Jbeta primers. This table comes from immunoSEQ multiplex PCR, and its TCRdb copy is limited to in-frame clones, with some not included. The table includes about 200,000 clones, over 65% detected once. Sequences were obtained from PBMCs. The receptors come from a man between 18 and 29 years old in good health and CMV-seronegative.

The chain combines TRBV5-1 with TRBJ2-5; 14 nucleotides agree with TRBD2. V lost 2 bases and J lost 7; bases outside the gene matches: 10. Germline lookup yields CDR1 SGHRS and CDR2 YFSETQ. The CDR3 spans 17 residues. CDR3 sequence reads: CASSFNPGLAGEATQYF. The DNA for the CDR3 is TGCGCCAGCAGCTTTAATCCGGGACTAGCGGGAGAGGCGACCCAGTACTTC. The whole variable domain, filled in from reference TRBV5-1 and TRBJ2-5, reads KAGVTQTPRYLIKTRGQQVTLSCSPISGHRSVSWYQQTPGQGLQFLFEYFSETQRNKGNFPGRFSGRQFSNSRSEMNVSTLELGDSALYLCASSFNPGLAGEATQYFGPGTRLLVL.

This chain joins TRBV6-1 and TRBJ2-7; possibly TRBD2 for D (7 bases). The V and J ends lost 8 bases and 1 base respectively, with 18 bases between them. The CDR3 has 15 residues. The germline gives CDR1 MNHNS, CDR2 SASEGT. In nucleotides, the CDR3 is TGTGCCAGCCGGGGGGCAGGGGCAGGTTCCTACGAGCAGTACTTC. Encoded protein: CASRGAGAGSYEQYF.

The V and J genes are TRBV4-2 and TRBJ1-4; tentatively, D is TRBD1 (6 bases). The CDR3 contains 13 residues. V was trimmed by 4 bases and J by 8 bases, leaving 11 bases between them. The germline V gene encodes CDR1 LGHNA and CDR2 YNFKEQ. CDR3 nucleotides: TGTGCCAGCAGCCCATCGCAGGGGGAAAAACTGTTTTTT. This gives the protein CASSPSQGEKLFF.

This clone has only a few counts. The chain uses TRBV6-5 and TRBJ1-1; TRBD1 agrees at 7 bases. V lost 6 bases and J lost 10; bases outside the gene matches: 17. The CDR3 has 15 residues. Germline loops: CDR1 MNHEY, CDR2 SVGAGI. The CDR3 loop reads CASRGSTGAYWGAFF. The CDR3 DNA is TGTGCCAGCAGAGGCTCTACAGGGGCTTATTGGGGAGCTTTCTTT.

This chain connects TRBV5-1 to TRBJ2-1; 11 positions match TRBD1. CDR1 SGHRS and CDR2 YFSETQ come from the germline V gene. The CDR3 runs 15 residues. Trimming at V came to 4 bases and at J to 6 bases, leaving 6 bases not matched to a gene. The CDR3 nucleotides are TGCGCCAGCAGCCAACCGGGACAGGGGGTCAATGAGCAGTTCTTC. Translation: CASSQPGQGVNEQFF.

The chain links TRBV5-1 to TRBJ2-3; 7 bases are a match to TRBD2. The V gene end was trimmed by 0 bases and the J gene end by 3 bases; junction bases not matched to a gene: 7. The CDR3 runs 16 residues. Germline V CDR1 and CDR2: SGHRS, YFSETQ. CDR3 sequence (DNA): TGCGCCAGCAGCTTGGGGCCTAGCGGAATGACAGATACGCAGTATTTT. It specifies CASSLGPSGMTDTQYF.

The chain uses TRBV28 and TRBJ2-7; D is unresolved. V was clipped by 5 bases and J by 3 bases, with 5 bases between them. CDR3 size: 11 residues. Germline CDR1 reads MDHEN; CDR2 reads SYDVKM. The CDR3 nucleotides are TGTGCCAGCAGTCAGAACTACGAGCAGTACTTC. It is translated as CASSQNYEQYF.

V and J are TRBV11-2 and TRBJ2-7; the match to TRBD2 covers 10 bases. Germline values: CDR1 SGHAT, CDR2 FQNNGV. CDR3 length: 15 residues. V shed 3 bases and J 1 base; nucleotides not matched to a gene: 3. CDR3 loop: CASSFLAGESYEQYF. The CDR3 DNA reads as TGTGCCAGCAGCTTCCTAGCGGGAGAATCCTACGAGCAGTACTTC.

This clone was detected only once. The rearrangement uses TRBV9 and TRBJ2-3; 9 bases agree with TRBD2. Germline loops: CDR1 SGDLS, CDR2 YYNGEE. This CDR3 region has 15 residues. Trimming removed 1 base from V and 3 bases from J; junction bases left unmatched: 3. DNA of the CDR3: TGTGCCAGCAGCGTATCTAGCGGGACTACAGATACGCAGTATTTT. Amino acid sequence: CASSVSSGTTDTQYF.

V is TRBV9 and J is TRBJ2-2, with 13 nucleotides matching TRBD2. Germline V lookup: CDR1 SGDLS, CDR2 YYNGEE. This CDR3 has 18 residues. Trimming removed 4 bases from V and 6 bases from J; junction bases left unmatched: 12. The CDR3 coding sequence is TGTGCCAGCAGCTTTCGACTAGCGGGAGGCCAGCTCGCCGGGGAGCTGTTTTTT. Encoded protein: CASSFRLAGGQLAGELFF.

The chain uses TRBV28 and TRBJ2-5; D not certain. The CDR3 consists of 13 residues. V gave up 3 bases and J gave up 1 base, with 6 bases separating them. The V gene's germline CDR1 is MDHEN and CDR2 SYDVKM. CDR3 sequence reads: CASSFAGQETQYF. CDR3 nucleotide sequence: TGTGCCAGCAGTTTCGCCGGCCAAGAGACCCAGTACTTC.

This chain joins TRBV7-8 and TRBJ2-7, with 7 bases matching TRBD2. V was clipped by 5 bases and J by 2 bases; unmatched bases: 9. Germline lookup yields CDR1 SGHVS and CDR2 FQNEAQ. CDR3 length: 15 amino acids. The CDR3 is CASSGGWGGPYEQYF. The CDR3 bases are TGTGCCAGCAGCGGAGGTTGGGGGGGTCCCTACGAGCAGTACTTC.

The rearrangement uses TRBV7-3 and TRBJ2-3; 11 nucleotides match TRBD2. This CDR3 has 17 residues. Germline values: CDR1 SGHTA, CDR2 FQGTGA. The V gene end was trimmed by 2 bases and the J gene end by 5 bases; junction bases not matched to a gene: 9. The CDR3 loop is CASSLGTSGQNGDTQYF. The CDR3 DNA follows: TGTGCCAGCAGCTTAGGGACTAGCGGCCAAAATGGAGATACGCAGTATTTT.

This clone was recorded a few times. The chain has TRBV29-1 and TRBJ2-5, with 11 positions matching TRBD1. The CDR3 is 14 residues long. CDR1 and CDR2 (germline): SQVTM, ANQGSEA. Unmatched junction bases numbered 8, after V lost 3 bases and J lost 8 bases. Here the CDR3 DNA reads TGCAGCGTTGATAATGGGACAGGGGGGAAAACCCAGTACTTC. Protein sequence: CSVDNGTGGKTQYF.

This sequence joins TRBV10-3 and TRBJ2-7; 10 bases map to TRBD2. This CDR3 has 14 amino acids. Germline lookup yields CDR1 ENHRY and CDR2 SYGVKD. V lost 5 bases to trimming and J lost 3 bases; unmatched junction nucleotides: 4. The CDR3 coding sequence is TGTGCCATCAGTTTAGCGGGAGGCCTCTACGAGCAGTACTTC. This codes for CAISLAGGLYEQYF.

This chain connects TRBV14 to TRBJ1-1; D not certain. Germline V gene lookup returns CDR1 SGHDN and CDR2 FVKESK. The CDR3 spans 17 residues. Trimming removed 0 bases at V and 1 base at J, with 15 bases between. The DNA of the CDR3 is TGTGCCAGCAGCCAAGACGCTGCGAGGTGGAAGAACACTGAAGCTTTCTTT. Protein sequence: CASSQDAARWKNTEAFF. The complete variable domain, with remaining parts taken from reference TRBV14 and TRBJ1-1, reads EAGVTQFPSHSVIEKGQTVTLRCDPISGHDNLYWYRRVMGKEIKFLLHFVKESKQDESGMPNNRFLAERTGGTYSTLKVQPAELEDSGVYFCASSQDAARWKNTEAFFGQGTRLTVV.

The chain employs TRBV11-1 and TRBJ1-1, with 8 bases lining up with TRBD1. V lost 8 bases to trimming and J lost 4 bases; unmatched junction nucleotides: 6. The CDR3 covers 13 residues. Looked up from germline, CDR1 is SGHAT and CDR2 is FQDESV (reference sequence). As DNA, the CDR3 is TGTGCCAGCTCGAGACAGGGGAGCACTGAAGCTTTCTTT. Translating it yields CASSRQGSTEAFF.

Concerning this clone: The same CDR3 also results from other DNA sequences found in this sample. The chain combines TRBV7-8 with TRBJ2-2, with TRBD1 matching over 7 bases. Germline V gene lookup returns CDR1 SGHVS and CDR2 FQNEAQ. V shed 2 bases and J 6 bases; nucleotides not matched to a gene: 6. This CDR3 region has 15 residues. CDR3 protein: CASSLLGQGAGELFF. Written as DNA, the CDR3 is TGTGCCAGCAGCTTATTAGGGCAGGGGGCCGGGGAGCTGTTTTTT. Full variable domain (rest looked up from reference TRBV7-8 and TRBJ2-2): GAGVSQSPRYKVAKRGQDVALRCDPISGHVSLFWYQQALGQGPEFLTYFQNEAQLDKSGLPSDRFFAERPEGSVSTLKIQRTQQEDSAVYLCASSLLGQGAGELFFGEGSRLTVL.